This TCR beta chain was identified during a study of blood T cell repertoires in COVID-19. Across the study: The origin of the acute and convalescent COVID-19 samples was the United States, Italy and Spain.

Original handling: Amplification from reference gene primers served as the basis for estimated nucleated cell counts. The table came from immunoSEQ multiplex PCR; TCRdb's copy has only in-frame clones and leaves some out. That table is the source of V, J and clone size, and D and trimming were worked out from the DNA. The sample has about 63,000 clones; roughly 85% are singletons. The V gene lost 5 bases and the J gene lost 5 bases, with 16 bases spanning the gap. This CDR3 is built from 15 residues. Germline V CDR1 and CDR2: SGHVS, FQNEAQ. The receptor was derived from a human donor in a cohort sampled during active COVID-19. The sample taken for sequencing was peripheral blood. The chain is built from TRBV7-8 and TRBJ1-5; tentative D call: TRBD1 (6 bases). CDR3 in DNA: TGTGCCAGCAGCCTTCAGGGGACGGTTTATCAGCCCCAGCATTTT. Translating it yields CASSLQGTVYQPQHF.